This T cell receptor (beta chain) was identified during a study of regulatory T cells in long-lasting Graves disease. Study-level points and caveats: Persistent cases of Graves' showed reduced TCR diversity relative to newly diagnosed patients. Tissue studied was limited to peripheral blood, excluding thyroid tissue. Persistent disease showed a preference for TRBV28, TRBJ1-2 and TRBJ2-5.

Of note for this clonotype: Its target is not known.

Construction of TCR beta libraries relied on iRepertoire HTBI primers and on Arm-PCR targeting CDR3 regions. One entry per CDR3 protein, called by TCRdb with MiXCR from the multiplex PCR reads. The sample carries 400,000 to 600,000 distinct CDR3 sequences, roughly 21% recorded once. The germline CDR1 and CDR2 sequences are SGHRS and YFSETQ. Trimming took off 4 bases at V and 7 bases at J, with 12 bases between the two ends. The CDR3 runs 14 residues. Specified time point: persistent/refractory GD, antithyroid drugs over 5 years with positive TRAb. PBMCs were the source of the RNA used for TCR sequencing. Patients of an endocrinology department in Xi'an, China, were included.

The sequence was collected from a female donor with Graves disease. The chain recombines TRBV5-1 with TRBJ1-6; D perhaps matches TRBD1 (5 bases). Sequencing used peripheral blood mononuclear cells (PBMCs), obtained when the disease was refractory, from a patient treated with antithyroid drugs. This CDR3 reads CASSRPGINSPLHF. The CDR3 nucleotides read TGCGCCAGCAGCCGCCCAGGGATCAATTCACCCCTCCACTTT.